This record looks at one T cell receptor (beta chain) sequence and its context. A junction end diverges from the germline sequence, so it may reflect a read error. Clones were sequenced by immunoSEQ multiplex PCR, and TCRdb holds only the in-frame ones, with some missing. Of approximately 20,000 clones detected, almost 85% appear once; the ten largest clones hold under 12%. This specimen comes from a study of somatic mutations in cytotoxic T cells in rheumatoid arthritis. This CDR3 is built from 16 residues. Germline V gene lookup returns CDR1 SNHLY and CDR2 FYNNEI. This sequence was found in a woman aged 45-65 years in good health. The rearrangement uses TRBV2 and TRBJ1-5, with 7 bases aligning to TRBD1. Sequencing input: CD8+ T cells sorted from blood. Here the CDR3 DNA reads TGTGCCAGCAGTATGACAGGGAGTTATAGCAATCAGCCCCGGCATTTT. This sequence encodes CASSMTGSYSNQPRHF.